These 2 T cell receptor beta chains were sequenced from one sample in a study of blood T cell repertoires in COVID-19. Here immunoSEQ multiplex PCR was the method, and the copy in TCRdb shows in-frame clones only, minus some. The sample includes around 200,000 clones, nearly 90% of them seen just once. Sequencing input: peripheral blood. The receptors originated from a woman younger than 35 who had recovered from COVID-19.

The table lists this clone with a count of one. The rearrangement joins TRBV28 to TRBJ2-6, with D perhaps matching TRBD1 (5 bases). Germline V gene sequence: CDR1 MDHEN, CDR2 SYDVKM. This CDR3 spans 15 amino acids. V was pared by 6 bases and J by 1 base, with 10 bases between. The CDR3 reads CASSTAGSGANVLTF. The CDR3 coding sequence is TGTGCCAGCAGCACTGCAGGGTCTGGGGCCAACGTCCTGACTTTC.

The chain employs TRBV6-1 and TRBJ2-5; D perhaps matches TRBD2 (6 bases). Trimming pared 0 bases from V and 5 bases from J, leaving 22 bases between. This CDR3 contains 18 residues. Germline CDR1 reads MNHNS; CDR2 reads SASEGT. CDR3 DNA: TGTGCCAGCAGTGAAGCTAATCGAGCTTGGCAGGGAGGTGAGACCCAGTACTTC. Amino acids: CASSEANRAWQGGETQYF.